Given below is one T cell receptor (beta chain) in context. What it recognizes is unknown. The V gene's germline CDR1 is KGHSH and CDR2 LQKENI. The CDR3 contains 16 residues. V was trimmed by 5 bases and J by 3 bases, leaving 18 bases between them. Per the original methods: After removing out-of-frame reads, millions of distinct TCRbeta sequences remained. Here immunoSEQ multiplex PCR was the method, and the copy in TCRdb shows in-frame clones only, minus some. The DNA gave D and trimming, while V, J and clone size come from that table. Among roughly 60,000 clones listed, about 81% were seen once. This record belongs to a study of memory CD4+ T cells and cytomegalovirus serostatus. Overall study results and limits: CD4+ memory repertoires contained about 40% of the roughly 150 reported CMV TCRbeta sequences.

Single viable CD3+CD4+CD8-CD45RO+ cells were sorted as the memory CD4+ T cells. CD4+ T cells were isolated by positive magnetic selection. The V call is TRBV18, the J call TRBJ2-3, with D possibly matching TRBD2 (7 bases). The sample was memory CD4+ T cells from blood. The sequence was collected from an adult in good health and CMV-seronegative. CDR3 sequence (DNA): TGTGCCAGCTCATCTTCGGGGGGCGTGAGTACAGATACGCAGTATTTT. Translated, it gives CASSSSGGVSTDTQYF.